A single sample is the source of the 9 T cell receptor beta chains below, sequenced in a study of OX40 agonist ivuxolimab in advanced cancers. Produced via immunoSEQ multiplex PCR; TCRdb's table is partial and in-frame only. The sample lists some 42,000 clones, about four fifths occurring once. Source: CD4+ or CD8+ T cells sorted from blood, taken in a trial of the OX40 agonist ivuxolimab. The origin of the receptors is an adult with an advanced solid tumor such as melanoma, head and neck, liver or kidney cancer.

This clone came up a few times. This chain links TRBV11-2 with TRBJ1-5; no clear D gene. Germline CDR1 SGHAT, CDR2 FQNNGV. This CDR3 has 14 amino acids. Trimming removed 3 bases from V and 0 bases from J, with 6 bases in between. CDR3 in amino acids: CASSLSDSNQPQHF. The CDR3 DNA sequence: TGTGCCAGCAGCTTGTCCGATAGCAATCAGCCCCAGCATTTT.

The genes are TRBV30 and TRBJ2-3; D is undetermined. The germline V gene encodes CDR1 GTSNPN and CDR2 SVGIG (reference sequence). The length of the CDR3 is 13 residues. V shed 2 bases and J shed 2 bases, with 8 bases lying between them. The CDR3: CAWSLGSTDTQYF. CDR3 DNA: TGTGCCTGGAGTCTTGGGTCCACAGATACGCAGTATTTT.

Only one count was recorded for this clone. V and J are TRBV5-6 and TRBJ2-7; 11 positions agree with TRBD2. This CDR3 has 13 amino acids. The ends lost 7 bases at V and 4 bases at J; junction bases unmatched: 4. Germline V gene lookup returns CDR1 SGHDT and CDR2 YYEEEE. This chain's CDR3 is CASRGTSGYEQYF. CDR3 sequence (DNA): TGTGCCAGCCGAGGGACTAGCGGTTACGAGCAGTACTTC.

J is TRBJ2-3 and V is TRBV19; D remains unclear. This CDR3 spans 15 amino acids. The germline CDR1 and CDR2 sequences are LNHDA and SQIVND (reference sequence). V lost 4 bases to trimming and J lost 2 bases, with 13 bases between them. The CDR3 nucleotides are TGTGCCAGTAGTACTCAGCCGATACCCACAGATACGCAGTATTTT. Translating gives CASSTQPIPTDTQYF.

The CDR3 is CASSLSGVEQYF. DNA of the CDR3: TGTGCCAGCAGCTTATCGGGGGTGGAGCAGTACTTC. The chain employs TRBV5-5 and TRBJ2-7, with D tentatively TRBD2 (6 bases). Germline CDR1 and CDR2: SGHKS and YYEKEE (reference sequence). The CDR3 extends over 12 amino acids. Deletions cut 2 bases from V and 7 bases from J, with 10 bases between.

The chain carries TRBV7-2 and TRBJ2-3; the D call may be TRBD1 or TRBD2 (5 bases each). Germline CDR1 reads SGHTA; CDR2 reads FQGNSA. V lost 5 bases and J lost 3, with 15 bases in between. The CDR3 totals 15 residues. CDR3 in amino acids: CASSPRDRFTDTQYF. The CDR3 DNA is TGTGCCAGCAGCCCCCGGGACCGATTTACAGATACGCAGTATTTT. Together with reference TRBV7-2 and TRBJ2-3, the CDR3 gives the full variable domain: GAGVSQSPSNKVTEKGKDVELRCDPISGHTALYWYRQSLGQGLEFLIYFQGNSAPDKSGLPSDRFSAERTGGSVSTLTIQRTQQEDSAVYLCASSPRDRFTDTQYFGPGTRLTVL.

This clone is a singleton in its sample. In DNA form, the CDR3 reads TGTGCCAGCTCACTTGGGACAGGGGAGACCCAGTACTTC. It codes for CASSLGTGETQYF. V and J are TRBV18 and TRBJ2-5; TRBD1 agrees at 9 bases. This CDR3 is built from 13 residues. V shed 4 bases and J 5 bases; nucleotides not matched to a gene: 2. Germline V gene data show CDR1 as KGHSH and CDR2 as LQKENI.

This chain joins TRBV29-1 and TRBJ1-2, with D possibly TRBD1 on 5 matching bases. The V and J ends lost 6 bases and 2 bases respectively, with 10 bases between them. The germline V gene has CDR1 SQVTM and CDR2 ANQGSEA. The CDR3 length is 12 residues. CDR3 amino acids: CSVGRQNYGYTF. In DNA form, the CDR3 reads TGCAGCGTGGGAAGACAGAACTATGGCTACACCTTC.

The CDR3 DNA reads as TGTGCCATCAGTCTCGCGGGGTGGGACGAGCAGTACTTC. This codes for CAISLAGWDEQYF. The chain joins TRBV10-3 to TRBJ2-7; a weak D match, TRBD2 (6 bases). With 5 bases removed from V and 5 bases from J, the gap between germline ends came to 13 bases. The germline gives CDR1 ENHRY, CDR2 SYGVKD. The CDR3 extends over 13 amino acids.